This paragraph reports one TCR beta chain. It lacks a known antigen. Base qualities are not provided; no much larger clone lies one nucleotide away. The immunoSEQ Assay, a bias-controlled multiplex PCR, was used to amplify TCRbeta CDR3 regions from genomic DNA. In the paper's pipeline: Nucleated cell counts per sample were estimated from amplification of reference gene primers within the assay. Sequence reads were collapsed and filtered to measure the absolute abundance of every unique TCRbeta CDR3 rearrangement. For each sample, productive Simpson clonality was calculated as the square root of Simpson's diversity index across productive rearrangements. The table comes from immuneACCESS by way of TCRdb, which keeps in-frame sequences with V and J called. Part of the clones is missing from these tables; in studies checked, under half for an unresolved V gene and the rest for unknown reasons. The V and J calls and the clone size are those of that table, but D and trimming were determined from the DNA. This sample is represented by some 300,000 clones; roughly 90% of them were singletons. The ten largest make up 0.75% to 1% of the sample.

CDR1 and CDR2 were assigned from the germline V gene as SQVTM and ANQGSEA. Compared with germline, V lacks 7 bases and J lacks 4 bases; bases without a gene match: 9. Reading from cysteine to phenylalanine, the CDR3 counts 13 amino acids. The CDR3 DNA has 39 bases and is translated from base 1. The data are from a study of blood T cell repertoires in COVID-19 (dated by TCRdb to the early 2020s). Context from the whole study: Collaborator samples came from the United States, Italy and Spain and covered acute and convalescent phases of COVID-19. The samples were drawn from the first 160 participants of the ongoing ImmuneRACE study and from under 1,500 subjects provided by 6 global collaborators. The dataset comprised deeply sampled blood TCRbeta repertoires from subjects exposed to, actively infected with, or recovered from COVID-19. Where available, HLA class I and class II types were obtained from metadata supplied by the sample provider rather than from assay-based typing. The repertoires were made available in a free public database intended to serve as a resource for research on the immune response to SARS-CoV-2. The sample metadata nearly always contained a de-identified subject ID, COVID-19 status, age in years and sex. The material from the prospective study consisted of cDNA or gDNA derived from T cells, B-cell-depleted T cells, or PBMCs.

Here is what the overall study found, with its caveats: The amount of clinical and demographic metadata varied by source and participant and was provided uncurated.

In the prospective study, participants were roughly 18 to 95 years old, resided in under 30 geographic areas of the United States, and were enrolled through a virtual design. In the prospective study, cohorts were assigned on the basis of participant-reported clinical history obtained from a screening survey and a study questionnaire. Recovered participants in ImmuneRACE Cohort 3 were defined by two consecutive negative NP/OP PCR tests, clearance by a healthcare professional, or resolution of symptoms. Each participant in the prospective study had whole blood, serum and a nasopharyngeal or oropharyngeal swab collected by mobile phlebotomists. Over a roughly 2-month period, participants in the prospective study had the option of providing additional blood draws and questionnaires. Before DNA extraction, prospective study blood samples were shipped either frozen or at room temperature.

This clonotype originated in a woman in her thirties who had recovered from COVID-19. In this chain, TRBV29-1 is recombined with TRBJ1-2; TRBD1 aligns with 7 central bases. The sequenced sample was PBMCs or T cells enriched from blood (not recorded which). The CDR3 protein sequence reads: CSAGGGASYGYTF. The DNA is TGCAGCGCCGGAGGGGGCGCTAGCTATGGCTACACCTTC.